This TCR beta chain was identified during a study of blood T cells in healthy people across ages. The individuals who served as donors were healthy Caucasians living in Russia, aged roughly 6 to 95. Every participating donor contributed approximately 10 milliliters of peripheral blood through a draw. Primed by a sample-barcoded 5' primer and a J-beta primer mix, a second PCR proceeded for 7 to 11 cycles. TCRdb used MiXCR to reprocess the 5' RACE reads, holding one entry per CDR3 protein. Found here are 1.5 million to 2 million distinct CDR3 sequences, 30% to 35% of them singletons; the top ten hold around 10%. This CDR3 spans 12 amino acids. V gave up 2 bases and J gave up 5 bases, with 5 bases separating them. In germline, CDR1 is MNHNY, CDR2 SVGAGI (reference sequence).

The V and J genes are TRBV6-6 and TRBJ2-3; unclear D gene. Source material: blood. The receptor was isolated from a woman in her twenties or thirties in good health. CDR3 amino acids: CASSYHRDTQYF. The CDR3 DNA follows: TGTGCCAGCAGTTACCACCGAGATACGCAGTATTTT.